This TCR beta chain was sequenced for a study of cytomegalovirus exposure and HLA in healthy donors. It was with 60 Vbeta and 13 Jbeta primers that the PCR ran. Here immunoSEQ multiplex PCR was the method, and the copy in TCRdb shows in-frame clones only, minus some. The table lists 60,000 or so clones, about four fifths of them singletons. V shed 4 bases and J 5 bases; nucleotides not matched to a gene: 6. Germline-derived CDR1 and CDR2 are SGHDT and YYEEEE. The CDR3 has 16 amino acids. Notes on the study in general: The investigators catalogued 150 to 200 TCR beta chains as cytomegalovirus-associated. Later analysis associated a missense DCLRE1C variant with TCR beta V- and J-gene trimming. Because they were indistinguishable, some V segments, including TRBV6-2 and TRBV6-3, were excluded.

Details on this clone: Its cognate antigen is unknown.

Sample: PBMCs. The origin of this receptor is a man aged 35-49 years in good health and CMV-seronegative. This chain links TRBV5-6 with TRBJ1-6; the match to TRBD1 covers 10 bases. Written as DNA, the CDR3 is TGTGCCAGCAGCAGGGACAGGGGCTCAGATAATTCACCCCTCCACTTT. It translates to CASSRDRGSDNSPLHF.